Each of the 3 T cell receptor beta chains below was sequenced from the same sample in a study of CD8 T cells in ankylosing spondylitis. Whole-study findings and limits: Within ankylosing spondylitis blood, a TCR beta motif made up of under 10 highly homologous variants appeared to be characteristic.

TCRdb analysed the 5' RACE reads with MiXCR anew, one entry per CDR3 protein. Among about 220,000 distinct CDR3 sequences listed, 6% to 8.5% were seen once. The antigens of these receptors remain unknown. Sequenced material: blood, either unsorted or a sorted T cell fraction (not recorded which). The receptors come from a male donor with ankylosing spondylitis.

Many counts were recorded for this clonotype. The rearrangement links TRBV6-1 to TRBJ1-1; D not certain. This CDR3 is 14 amino acids long. Deletions cut 6 bases from V and 2 bases from J, with 13 bases between. The germline V gene encodes CDR1 MNHNS and CDR2 SASEGT. The CDR3 sequence is CASSSRYPNTEAFF. CDR3 bases: TGTGCCAGCAGCTCGAGGTATCCTAACACTGAAGCTTTCTTT.

In this sample, this clonotype turned up many times. The V and J genes are TRBV29-1 and TRBJ1-2, with D hard to call. This CDR3 spans 15 amino acids. From germline, CDR1 is SQVTM and CDR2 ANQGSEA. V shed 0 bases and J shed 0 bases, with 11 bases lying between them. The CDR3 region has the DNA TGCAGCGTTGAAGATTTAGATCCAGCTAACTATGGCTACACCTTC. This translates into CSVEDLDPANYGYTF.

This clonotype has at least ten counts. The rearrangement links TRBV25-1 to TRBJ2-5; TRBD2 matches 8 bases. Germline V lookup: CDR1 MGHDK, CDR2 SYGVNS. The CDR3 covers 16 residues. With 3 bases clipped from V and 0 bases from J, the junction kept 6 bases outside the gene matches. The CDR3 nucleotides read TGTGCCAGCAGTGACGGACTAGCCTCGTACCAAGAGACCCAGTACTTC. It codes for CASSDGLASYQETQYF. Full variable domain (outside the CDR3, taken from reference TRBV25-1 and TRBJ2-5): EADIYQTPRYLVIGTGKKITLECSQTMGHDKMYWYQQDPGMELHLIHYSYGVNSTEKGDLSSESTVSRIRTEHFPLTLESARPSHTSQYLCASSDGLASYQETQYFGPGTRLLVL.